The 25 T cell receptor beta chains reported below all come from one sample, sequenced in a study of response to subunit inactivated influenza vaccine. TCRdb reanalysed the RT-PCR reads using MiXCR and keeps one entry per CDR3 protein. Found here are roughly 460,000 distinct CDR3 sequences, about 10% of them singletons; the top ten hold approximately 12%. Here the sequenced sample was PBMCs from blood, taken around seven weeks after vaccination. The receptors shown here come from a man aged 50 or older who received an inactivated influenza vaccine.

This clonotype has just a few counts. V usage is TRBV7-2 and J usage is TRBJ2-3, with D unresolved. CDR1 is SGHTA and CDR2 is FQGNSA in the germline V gene. The CDR3 consists of 12 residues. Trimming removed 5 bases from V and 6 bases from J, with 9 bases in between. The CDR3 spells CASSGYMDTQYF. The CDR3 DNA follows: TGTGCCAGCAGCGGATACATGGATACGCAGTATTTT.

The rearrangement uses TRBV4-3 and TRBJ2-1; 8 bases line up with TRBD2. Looked up from germline, CDR1 is LGHNA and CDR2 is YSLEER. The CDR3 length is 16 residues. The J segment lost 7 bases and the V segment lost 4 bases, leaving 12 bases of the junction unmatched. The CDR3 region is CASSPKGAGGGNEQFF. DNA of the CDR3: TGCGCCAGCAGCCCCAAAGGCGCGGGAGGAGGGAATGAGCAGTTCTTC.

This clonotype came up many times. This sequence joins TRBV7-9 and TRBJ2-5, with D perhaps TRBD1 (5 bases). Germline values: CDR1 SEHNR, CDR2 FQNEAQ (reference sequence). CDR3 length: 12 amino acids. V was trimmed by 6 bases and J by 5 bases, leaving 10 bases between them. The CDR3 region has the DNA TGTGCCAGCAGGTTAACAGGCGAGACCCAGTACTTC. Translated: CASRLTGETQYF.

This clonotype was detected once. The chain is built from TRBV5-1 and TRBJ2-3, with D possibly matching TRBD2 (5 bases). Looked up from germline, CDR1 is SGHRS and CDR2 is YFSETQ. V dropped 0 bases and J dropped 2 bases, with 22 bases sitting between them. This CDR3 region has 19 residues. The CDR3 bases are TGCGCCAGCAGCTTGGCCAACGGGGTCGCGGCCGCCTCCACAGATACGCAGTATTTT. This gives the protein CASSLANGVAAASTDTQYF.

This clonotype turned up a few times. The V call is TRBV6-5, the J call TRBJ2-2, with 9 bases identical to TRBD1. Germline CDR1 and CDR2: MNHEY and SVGAGI. Trimming removed 2 bases from V and 5 bases from J; junction bases left unmatched: 15. The CDR3 has 19 amino acids. CDR3 amino acids: CASSYPVPGQGIRTGELFF. The CDR3 DNA reads TGTGCCAGCAGTTACCCCGTACCGGGACAGGGAATAAGAACCGGGGAGCTGTTTTTT.

The V gene is TRBV28, the J gene TRBJ1-6; 10 nucleotides line up with TRBD1. Per the germline V gene, CDR1 is MDHEN and CDR2 is SYDVKM. CDR3 length: 17 amino acids. The ends lost 1 base at V and 9 bases at J; junction bases unmatched: 9. Here the CDR3 reads CASSLFPRDRGGSPLHF. The DNA of the CDR3 is TGTGCCAGCAGTTTATTTCCCCGGGACAGGGGAGGTTCACCCCTCCACTTT.

This clonotype appeared a few times. The chain links TRBV6-2 or TRBV6-3 to TRBJ2-1; D is perhaps TRBD1 or TRBD2 (6 bases each). Germline loops: CDR1 MNHEY, CDR2 SVGEGT. The V end was cut by 2 bases, the J end by 5 bases, with 13 bases between. This CDR3 region has 15 residues. The CDR3 DNA sequence: TGTGCCAGCAGTTACGCGGGACAAAACAACAATGAGCAGTTCTTC. Its protein is CASSYAGQNNNEQFF.

The sample holds a few counts of this clonotype. The rearrangement links TRBV2 to TRBJ1-2; the D is unclear. The CDR3 has 11 amino acids. Per the germline V gene, CDR1 is SNHLY and CDR2 is FYNNEI. V dropped 4 bases and J dropped 0 bases, with 0 bases sitting between them. CDR3 protein: CASSANYGYTF. In DNA form, the CDR3 reads TGTGCCAGCAGTGCTAACTATGGCTACACCTTC.

This clonotype came up many times. This rearrangement joins TRBV4-2 to TRBJ2-7; D not certain. The V end lost 0 bases, the J end lost 4 bases, and 13 bases lay between the germline ends. Per the germline V gene, CDR1 is LGHNA and CDR2 is YNFKEQ. The CDR3 has 15 residues. The CDR3 spells CASSQESQSRYEQYF. DNA of the CDR3: TGTGCCAGCAGCCAAGAATCCCAATCCCGGTACGAGCAGTACTTC.

The gene calls are TRBV5-1 and TRBJ2-1; perhaps TRBD1 as D (6 bases). CDR1 is SGHRS, CDR2 YFSETQ, per germline. The CDR3 loop spans 16 amino acids. V was trimmed by 4 bases and J by 4 bases, leaving 18 bases between them. CDR3 DNA: TGCGCCAGCAGCCCTGGCAGCTGGACAGAGTACAATGAGCAGTTCTTC. Encoded protein: CASSPGSWTEYNEQFF.

The table lists this clonotype with a few counts. The chain is built from TRBV10-3 and TRBJ2-1, with 7 bases aligning to TRBD2. The CDR3 loop spans 17 amino acids. CDR1 ENHRY and CDR2 SYGVKD come from the germline V gene. Losses at the gene ends were 10 bases for V and 0 bases for J; bases not matched to a gene: 15. The CDR3 region is CATLVPGGPLSYNEQFF. CDR3 nucleotides: TGTGCCACTCTGGTGCCGGGAGGACCCCTCTCCTACAATGAGCAGTTCTTC.

Remarks on this clonotype: A much larger clone lies a single base off, so this may be a read error. The V gene is TRBV12-3 or TRBV12-4, the J gene TRBJ1-1; D might be TRBD1 (5 bases). Trimming took 5 bases from V and 7 from J, leaving 8 bases between them. The CDR3 contains 11 residues. CDR3 region: CASSETVEAFF. The CDR3 DNA reads as TGTGCCAGCAGTGAGACAGTTGAAGCTTTCTTT.

The rearrangement joins TRBV13 to TRBJ2-1, with 8 bases identical to TRBD2. Germline values: CDR1 PRHDT, CDR2 FYEKMQ (reference sequence). CDR3 size: 19 residues. CDR3 sequence (DNA): TGTACCATCAGCTTCGGGCCTGTCGGCGGGAGGATACCCTACAATGAGCAGTTCTTC. As protein: CTISFGPVGGRIPYNEQFF. The full variable domain, its missing parts supplied by reference TRBV13 and TRBJ2-1, is AAGVIQSPRHLIKEKRETATLKCYPIPRHDTVYWYQQGPGQDPQFLISFYEKMQSDKGSIPDRFSAQQFSDYHSELNMSSLELGDSALYFCTISFGPVGGRIPYNEQFFGPGTRLTVL.

The chain employs TRBV27 and TRBJ1-2; weak D call: TRBD1 (5 bases). CDR1 MNHEY and CDR2 SMNVEV come from the germline V gene (reference sequence). V lost 4 bases and J 5 bases, leaving 20 bases between the germline ends. This CDR3 spans 16 amino acids. The CDR3 reads CASSYGGAGSYYGYTF. The CDR3 bases are TGTGCCAGCAGTTACGGTGGGGCAGGCTCCTATTATGGCTACACCTTC.

This clonotype has more than one count but fewer than ten. The rearrangement joins TRBV11-2 to TRBJ2-1, with TRBD2 matching over 13 bases. V trimming: 0 bases; J trimming: 9 bases; junction bases outside the gene matches: 5. Germline V gene lookup returns CDR1 SGHAT and CDR2 FQNNGV. The CDR3 has 16 amino acids. This chain's CDR3 is CASSLDPGLAGVEQFF. In DNA, the CDR3 is TGTGCCAGCAGCTTAGATCCCGGACTAGCGGGAGTTGAGCAGTTCTTC.

This clonotype came up many times. The V call is TRBV12-3 or TRBV12-4, the J call TRBJ2-5; weak D call: TRBD1 (5 bases). V was trimmed by 5 bases and J by 5 bases, leaving 18 bases between them. The CDR3 length is 15 residues. DNA for the CDR3: TGTGCCAGCAGTCCACCCCCTCGGAAGGGGGAGACCCAGTACTTC. Amino acids: CASSPPPRKGETQYF.

The rearrangement joins TRBV29-1 to TRBJ2-7, with D possibly called TRBD1 or TRBD2 (5 bases each). CDR1 SQVTM and CDR2 ANQGSEA come from the germline V gene. CDR3 size: 12 residues. The germline V and J ends were trimmed by 2 bases and 6 bases, with 11 bases remaining between them. The DNA for the CDR3 is TGCAGCGTTGAACGGGGCCCGGGCGAGCAGTACTTC. As protein: CSVERGPGEQYF.

J is TRBJ2-3 and V is TRBV13, with 8 bases aligning to TRBD1. V lost 5 bases, J lost 5 bases, and 15 bases stayed unmatched. Germline V gene data show CDR1 as PRHDT and CDR2 as FYEKMQ (reference sequence). The CDR3 has 17 residues. The CDR3 loop is CASSQMEDRVYIDTQYF. Written as DNA, the CDR3 is TGTGCCAGCAGCCAAATGGAGGACAGGGTTTATATAGATACGCAGTATTTT.

This clonotype was seen more than once but under ten times. The V gene is TRBV5-1, the J gene TRBJ1-6; 7 nucleotides agree with TRBD1. The CDR3 is 15 amino acids. J was trimmed by 5 bases and V by 4 bases; bases with no gene match: 6. Germline V gives CDR1 SGHRS, CDR2 YFSETQ. This chain's CDR3 is CASSPGTVNNSPLHF. The CDR3 DNA is TGCGCCAGCAGCCCCGGGACAGTGAATAATTCACCCCTCCACTTT.

This rearrangement joins TRBV11-2 to TRBJ2-7; 15 bases line up with TRBD2. J was trimmed by 2 bases and V by 2 bases; bases with no gene match: 7. In germline, CDR1 is SGHAT, CDR2 FQNNGV. The length of the CDR3 is 18 residues. CDR3 nucleotide sequence: TGTGCCAGCAGCTTAAGCCGGACTAGCGGGAGGGCAACCTACGAGCAGTACTTC. Translation gives CASSLSRTSGRATYEQYF.

The chain links TRBV6-1 to TRBJ1-5; 7 nucleotides match TRBD1. Germline CDR1 is MNHNS and CDR2 is SASEGT. With V trimmed by 4 bases and J by 3 bases, 12 bases remained unmatched. CDR3 length equals 17 residues. Written as DNA, the CDR3 is TGTGCCAGCAGTGGGACAGAGGGGGCGGGCTTCAATCAGCCCCAGCATTTT. It translates to CASSGTEGAGFNQPQHF.

The chain recombines TRBV12-3 or TRBV12-4 with TRBJ2-1, with 9 bases that match TRBD2. V lost 3 bases to trimming and J lost 11 bases; unmatched junction nucleotides: 5. The CDR3 has 13 residues. The DNA for the CDR3 is TGTGCCAGCAGTTTTTCGACTAGCGGCAAGCAGTTCTTC. Its protein product is CASSFSTSGKQFF.

This rearrangement joins TRBV20-1 to TRBJ2-3; maybe TRBD2 (6 bases). CDR1 is DFQATT and CDR2 is SNEGSKA in the germline V gene (reference sequence). Trimming took off 6 bases at V and 1 base at J, with 14 bases between the two ends. The CDR3 contains 14 residues. The CDR3 sequence: CSAPGPGGTDTQYF. CDR3 bases: TGCAGTGCCCCCGGGCCGGGGGGCACAGATACGCAGTATTTT.

This clonotype was observed many times. J is TRBJ2-1 and V is TRBV2; no reliable D call. CDR1 and CDR2 (germline): SNHLY, FYNNEI. V was pared by 7 bases and J by 0 bases, with 10 bases between. There are 14 residues in the CDR3. The CDR3 sequence is CASMSVSSYNEQFF. The CDR3 coding sequence is TGTGCCAGCATGAGCGTGAGCTCCTACAATGAGCAGTTCTTC.

In this sample, this clonotype turned up many times. A junction boundary mismatches the germline segment, possibly from a read error. The V gene is TRBV7-9, the J gene TRBJ2-1; D is unclear. The CDR3 extends over 12 amino acids. Germline V CDR1 and CDR2: SEHNR, FQNEAQ (reference sequence). The CDR3 loop is CASSLADNEQFF. For the CDR3, the DNA is TGCGCCAGCAGCTTGGCCGACAATGAGCAGTTCTTC.